This entry features one T cell receptor beta chain sequence. Its matching antigen is unknown. Germline V gene sequence: CDR1 SQVTM, CDR2 ANQGSEA. CDR3 size: 15 residues. The V and J ends lost 1 base and 5 bases, in that order; junction bases with no gene match: 11. Negatively enriched CD4+ T cells were divided by CD45RA into naive and memory. The source of the sample is a study of shared clonotypes between healthy human individuals. Turning to the study itself: Serving as donors were two women and three men, whose ages spanned 18 to 49.

Points from the study as a whole: In four donors, around 5.5% of naive CD4 clonotypes appeared in common.

TCRdb's copy holds only in-frame clones and misses some; the assay was immunoSEQ multiplex PCR. In the table there are a few million clones, roughly 93% of which are singletons. Material for sequencing was naive CD4+ T cells from PBMCs. Subset here: CD45RA+ positively selected. The sequence came from a man in his late teens or twenties in good health. Some clones in this sample may be carry-over from other donors' samples. This sequence joins TRBV29-1 and TRBJ2-7; 7 nucleotides agree with TRBD1. The DNA for the CDR3 is TGCAGCGTTGAAGGGTCCGGGCAGGGGGACCACGAGCAGTACTTC. It is translated as CSVEGSGQGDHEQYF.